This TCR beta chain stems from a study of T cell responses to AZD1222 COVID-19 vaccine. Study-level findings and limits: Repertoire sampling occurred only after the peak T cell response. There were vaccine-associated CD4 TCRs across spike, dominant at 160-218 and 743-854. Among those given AZD1222, only five or six were seropositive at baseline. White British people made up most donors, females outnumbered males, and clonal diversity was possibly underestimated.

Regarding this clone: Its antigen is not known.

The table came from immunoSEQ multiplex PCR; TCRdb's copy has only in-frame clones and leaves some out. Of approximately 190,000 clones listed, about 89% were seen once; the top ten hold 2.7%. The sequence derives from an adult in good health. This material consisted of peripheral blood, taken on day 0 of MenACWY control vaccination.

CDR3 nucleotide sequence: TGTGCCAGCAGTGAAGAGACAGGGGCGAACACTGAAGCTTTCTTT. Translated, it gives CASSEETGANTEAFF. V and J are TRBV2 and TRBJ1-1; 8 bases fit TRBD1. The junction had 2 bases not matched to a gene; V was cut back by 1 base and J by 1 base. Germline CDR1 is SNHLY and CDR2 is FYNNEI. The CDR3 sequence is 15 residues long. The whole variable domain, remainder taken from reference TRBV2 and TRBJ1-1, is EPEVTQTPSHQVTQMGQEVILRCVPISNHLYFYWYRQILGQKVEFLVSFYNNEISEKSEIFDDQFSVERPDGSNFTLKIRSTKLEDSAMYFCASSEETGANTEAFFGQGTRLTVV.